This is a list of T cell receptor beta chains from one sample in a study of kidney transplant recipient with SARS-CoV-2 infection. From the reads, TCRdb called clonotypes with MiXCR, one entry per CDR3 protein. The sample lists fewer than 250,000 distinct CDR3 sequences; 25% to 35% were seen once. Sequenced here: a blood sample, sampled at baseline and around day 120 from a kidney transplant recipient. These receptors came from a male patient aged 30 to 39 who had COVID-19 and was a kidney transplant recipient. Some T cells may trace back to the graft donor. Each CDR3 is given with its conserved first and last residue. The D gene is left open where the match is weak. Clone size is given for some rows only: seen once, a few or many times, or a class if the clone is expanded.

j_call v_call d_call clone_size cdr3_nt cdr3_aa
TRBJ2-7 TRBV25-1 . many TGTGCCAGCAGTGAATTGGGCGAGCAGTACTTC CASSELGEQYF
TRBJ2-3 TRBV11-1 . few TGTGCCAGCACCCCGCGCGTGAGAGGACGAGATACGCAGTATTTT CASTPRVRGRDTQYF
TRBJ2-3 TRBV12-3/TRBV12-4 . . TGTGCCGGCAGTTTTCAAATTACGGACAGAAACACAGATACGCAGTATTTT CAGSFQITDRNTDTQYF
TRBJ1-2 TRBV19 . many TGTGCCAGTAGTGCAGACCGAGTCTATGGCTACACCTTC CASSADRVYGYTF
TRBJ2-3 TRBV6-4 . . TGTGCCAGCAGTGACTCAGCAGGGTCAGATACGCAGTATTTT CASSDSAGSDTQYF
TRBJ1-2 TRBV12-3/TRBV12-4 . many TGTGCCAGCAGTTTTGGGGTCAACTATGGCTACACCTTC CASSFGVNYGYTF
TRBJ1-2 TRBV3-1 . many TGTGCCAGCAGCTCAGGGGTCACCCTTCGAAAGACCTATGGCTACACCTTC CASSSGVTLRKTYGYTF
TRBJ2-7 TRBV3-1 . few TGTGCCAGCAGCCAAGACCCCTCCCGCTCCTACGAGCAGTACTTC CASSQDPSRSYEQYF
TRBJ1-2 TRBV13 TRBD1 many TGTGCCAGCAGCGACCGGACAGGGGGCATCTATGGCTACACCTTC CASSDRTGGIYGYTF
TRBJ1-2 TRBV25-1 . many TGTGCCAGCAGTGTTTGCTCAGAACTGGGAAAGACCTATGGCTACACCTTC CASSVCSELGKTYGYTF
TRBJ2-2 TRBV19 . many TGTGCCAGTAGTATCGAGGCCAGGACGGGCACCGGGGAGCTGTTTTTT CASSIEARTGTGELFF
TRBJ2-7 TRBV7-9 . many TGTGCCAGCAGCTTGGGGGAGGTGAGCTCCTACGAGCAGTACTTC CASSLGEVSSYEQYF
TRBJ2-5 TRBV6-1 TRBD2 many TGTGCCAGCAGTGCCGGACTAGCGGGGGGAGAGACCCAGTACTTC CASSAGLAGGETQYF
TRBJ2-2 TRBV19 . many TGTGCCAGTAGTATGAGGGCCGCAATCGGCGGGGAGCTGTTTTTT CASSMRAAIGGELFF
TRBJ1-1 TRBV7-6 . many TGTGCCAGCAGCCCTAGAGGGGGGGTTAACACTGAAGCTTTCTTT CASSPRGGVNTEAFF
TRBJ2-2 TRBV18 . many TGTGCCAGCTCACCACGACTAGCGAACACCGGGGAGCTGTTTTTT CASSPRLANTGELFF
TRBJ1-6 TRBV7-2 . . TGTACCAGCAGCCCGGGACCTTATAATTCACCCCTCCACTTT CTSSPGPYNSPLHF
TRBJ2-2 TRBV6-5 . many TGTGCCAGCAGACTGACTAGTCCCGGGGAGCTGTTTTTT CASRLTSPGELFF
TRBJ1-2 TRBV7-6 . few TGTGCCAGCAGCCAACTCGTTGAATCTCGAAAGACCTATGGCTACACCTTC CASSQLVESRKTYGYTF